This TCR beta chain was retrieved from a study of neurological immune-mediated disorders. The CDR3 consists of 13 residues. Germline V gene lookup returns CDR1 SGHRS and CDR2 YFSETQ. V shed 3 bases and J shed 7 bases, with 13 bases lying between them. This clonotype occurred many times. In every sequencing run, more than 200 million TCR-beta sequences were generated from 15-18 subjects. TCRdb re-called the 5' RACE reads through MiXCR, storing one row per CDR3 protein. Of tens of thousands of distinct CDR3 sequences detected, under 4.5% appear once; the ten largest clones hold around 3.1%. This chain links TRBV5-1 with TRBJ1-2, with D unresolved. Sequencing was done on a sample of PBMCs. The clonotype originates from a woman aged 50 to 60 with multiple sclerosis. CDR3 DNA: TGCGCCAGCAGCTCGGGGTCGGGCAGTGGCTACACCTTC. This encodes CASSSGSGSGYTF.